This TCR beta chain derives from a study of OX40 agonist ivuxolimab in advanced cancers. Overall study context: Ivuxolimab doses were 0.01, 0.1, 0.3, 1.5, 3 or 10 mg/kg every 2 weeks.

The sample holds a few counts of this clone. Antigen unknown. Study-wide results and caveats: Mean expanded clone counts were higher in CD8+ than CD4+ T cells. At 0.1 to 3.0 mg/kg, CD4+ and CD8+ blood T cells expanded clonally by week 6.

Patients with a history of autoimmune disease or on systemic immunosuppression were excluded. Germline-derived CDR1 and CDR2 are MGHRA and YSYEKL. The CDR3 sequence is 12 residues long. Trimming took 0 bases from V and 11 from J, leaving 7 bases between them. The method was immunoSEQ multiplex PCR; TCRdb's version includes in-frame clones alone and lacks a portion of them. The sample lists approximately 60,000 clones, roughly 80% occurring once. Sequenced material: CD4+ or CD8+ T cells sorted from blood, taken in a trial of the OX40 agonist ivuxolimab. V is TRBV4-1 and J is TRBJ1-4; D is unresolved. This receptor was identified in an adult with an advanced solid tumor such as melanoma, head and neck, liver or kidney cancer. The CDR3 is CASSQDLAKLFF. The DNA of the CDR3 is TGCGCCAGCAGCCAAGATCTGGCCAAACTGTTTTTT.